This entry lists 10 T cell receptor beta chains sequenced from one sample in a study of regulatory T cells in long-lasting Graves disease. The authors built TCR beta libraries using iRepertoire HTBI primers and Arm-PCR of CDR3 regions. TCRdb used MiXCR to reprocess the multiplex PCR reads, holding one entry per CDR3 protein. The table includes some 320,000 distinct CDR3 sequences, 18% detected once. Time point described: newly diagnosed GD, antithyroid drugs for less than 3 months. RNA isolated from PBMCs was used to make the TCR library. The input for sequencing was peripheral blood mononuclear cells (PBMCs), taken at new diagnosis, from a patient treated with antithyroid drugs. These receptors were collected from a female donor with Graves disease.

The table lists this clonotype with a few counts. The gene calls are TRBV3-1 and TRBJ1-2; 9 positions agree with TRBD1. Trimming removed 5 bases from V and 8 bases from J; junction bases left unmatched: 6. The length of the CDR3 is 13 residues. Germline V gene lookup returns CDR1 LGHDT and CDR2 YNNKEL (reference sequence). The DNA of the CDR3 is TGTGCCAGCAGCTCCGGACAGGGGAGAGGCTACACCTTC. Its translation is CASSSGQGRGYTF.

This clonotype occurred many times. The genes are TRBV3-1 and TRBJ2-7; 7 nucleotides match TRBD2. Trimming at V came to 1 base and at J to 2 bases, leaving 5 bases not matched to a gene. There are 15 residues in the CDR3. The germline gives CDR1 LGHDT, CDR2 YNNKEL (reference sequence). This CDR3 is CASSQGRGGTYEQYF. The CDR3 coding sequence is TGTGCCAGCAGCCAAGGTCGCGGGGGTACCTACGAGCAGTACTTC.

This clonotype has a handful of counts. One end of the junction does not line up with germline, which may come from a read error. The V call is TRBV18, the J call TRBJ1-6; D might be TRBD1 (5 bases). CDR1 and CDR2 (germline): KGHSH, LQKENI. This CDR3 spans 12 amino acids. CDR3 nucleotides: TGTGTCAGCGCTGGGGCGGATTCACCCCTCCACTTT. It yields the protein CVSAGADSPLHF.

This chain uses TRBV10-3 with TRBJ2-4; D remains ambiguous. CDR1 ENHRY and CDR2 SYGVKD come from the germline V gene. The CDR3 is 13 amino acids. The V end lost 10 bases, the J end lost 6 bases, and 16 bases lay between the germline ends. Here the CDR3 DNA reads TGTGCCAGCGATCCCTTGGTGGGAAACATTCAGTACTTC. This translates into CASDPLVGNIQYF.

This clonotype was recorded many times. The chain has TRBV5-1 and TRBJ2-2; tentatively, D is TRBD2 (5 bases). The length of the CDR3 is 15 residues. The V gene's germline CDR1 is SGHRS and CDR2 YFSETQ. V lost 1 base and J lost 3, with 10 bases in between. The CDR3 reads CASSLTVGDTGELFF. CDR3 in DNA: TGCGCCAGCAGCTTGACGGTGGGAGACACCGGGGAGCTGTTTTTT.

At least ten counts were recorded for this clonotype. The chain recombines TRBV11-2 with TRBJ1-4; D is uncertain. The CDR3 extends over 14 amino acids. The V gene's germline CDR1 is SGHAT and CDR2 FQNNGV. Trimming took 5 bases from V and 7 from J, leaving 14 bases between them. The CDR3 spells CASSRVLSGEKLFF. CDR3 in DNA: TGTGCCAGCAGCCGGGTCCTTTCGGGTGAAAAACTGTTTTTT.

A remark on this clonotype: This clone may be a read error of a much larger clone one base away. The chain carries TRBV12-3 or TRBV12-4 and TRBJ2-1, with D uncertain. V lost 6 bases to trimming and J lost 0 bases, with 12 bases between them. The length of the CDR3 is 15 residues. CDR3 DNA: TGTGCCAGCAGCCGGAACTTCTTCTCCTACAATGAGCAGTTCTTC. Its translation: CASSRNFFSYNEQFF.

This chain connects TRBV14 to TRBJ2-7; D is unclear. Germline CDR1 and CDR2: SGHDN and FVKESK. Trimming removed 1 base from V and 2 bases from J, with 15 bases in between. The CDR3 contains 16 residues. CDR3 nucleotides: TGTGCCAGCAGCCAAGCCCGGACGAGCTTGACCTACGAGCAGTACTTC. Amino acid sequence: CASSQARTSLTYEQYF.

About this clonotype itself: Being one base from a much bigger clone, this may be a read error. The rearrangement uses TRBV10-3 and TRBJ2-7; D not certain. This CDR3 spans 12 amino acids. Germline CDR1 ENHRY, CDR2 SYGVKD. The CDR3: CAGAAESGEQHF. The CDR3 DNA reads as TGTGCCGGTGCGGCCGAGTCCGGCGAGCAGCACTTC.

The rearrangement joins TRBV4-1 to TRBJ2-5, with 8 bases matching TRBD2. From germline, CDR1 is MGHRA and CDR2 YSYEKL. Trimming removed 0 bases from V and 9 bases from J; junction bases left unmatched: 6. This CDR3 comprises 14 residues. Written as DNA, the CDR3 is TGCGCCAGCAGCCAAGAATGGGGGACTAGTCCCCAGTACTTC. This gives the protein CASSQEWGTSPQYF.